This T cell receptor beta chain emerged from a study of CXCR3-negative and CXCR3-positive naive CD8 T cells. Turning to the study itself: The TRB read total, approximately 150 million, broke down to about 1.5 +/- 0.3 million reads per library. Whole-study findings and limits: The authors found comparable surface CD5 between naive subsets and inferred TCR strength from TRB CDR3 properties. Partly lower CXCR3 expression followed cryopreservation, and most assays relied on fresh PBMCs. TRB CDR3 hydrophobicity was greater in CXCR3-positive naive cells than in CXCR3-negative naive cells.

The CDR3 runs 13 residues. The germline CDR1 and CDR2 sequences are SQVTM and ANQGSEA. With UMI labels, 5' RACE was used to prepare the TRB cDNA libraries. TCRdb reprocessed the 5' RACE reads and keeps a single row for each CDR3 protein, giving no DNA. In all, the sample yields 75,000 to 100,000 distinct CDR3 sequences. Remarks on this clonotype: Antigen unknown.

Those CD8+ T cells considered naive were CD45RO-CCR7+CD27+CD95-. The chain links TRBV29-1 to TRBJ2-7; with no DNA, the TCRdb D assignment of TRBD2 cannot be verified. Sample: naive CXCR3+ CD8+ T cells from blood. Documented subset: CD45RO-CCR7+CD27+CD95- naive CD8+ T cells expressing CXCR3 (TNR3+). The sequence was obtained from a human donor in good health. Some clones in this sample may be carry-over from other donors' samples. The CDR3 protein is CSVEAASPREQYF.